This T cell receptor (beta chain) was observed in a study of Graves' ophthalmopathy and Graves' hyperthyroidism. Transcripts of RNA were the source for amplifying TCR beta CDR3 regions. The authors performed first-round RT-PCR with HTBI primers and then a second-round multiplex PCR. TCRdb recomputed calls from the multiplex PCR reads with MiXCR, one row per CDR3 protein. This table has more than 300,000 distinct CDR3 sequences, about 15% appearing once. This clonotype occurred many times. Fresh peripheral blood (more than 9.5 ml) yielded the PBMCs. Germline values: CDR1 SGHTA, CDR2 FQGNSA. The CDR3 consists of 15 residues. The V gene lost 5 bases and the J gene lost 3 bases, with 14 bases spanning the gap.

This receptor was obtained from an adult woman with stable Graves' hyperthyroidism. The J gene is TRBJ1-3, the V gene TRBV7-2; D gene uncertain. Sequencing input: peripheral blood. The CDR3 spells CASSPDRFHGNTIYF. The CDR3 DNA is TGTGCCAGCAGCCCGGACCGATTCCATGGAAACACCATATATTTT.